This T cell receptor (beta chain) derives from a study of T cells expressing NK-cell markers. On the study more broadly: Sorted CD3+CD56+NKG2C+, CD3+CD56+NKG2C- and CD3+CD56-NKG2C+ T-cell subsets were beta-chain profiled. In the group of eight sequenced donors, seven were HCMV-seropositive and one was seronegative.

From germline, CDR1 is SGHNT and CDR2 YYREEE (reference sequence). CDR3 length equals 16 residues. No DNA is given; TCRdb re-called the 5' RACE reads and lists each CDR3 protein once. The repertoire shows about 260,000 distinct CDR3 sequences; the top ten hold 4% to 4.5%. The sequenced sample consisted of blood T cells: a sorted CD56 or NKG2C T cell subset, CD4+ or CD8+ T cells, or bulk PBMC T cells (not recorded which). The rearrangement joins TRBV5-4 to TRBJ2-2; TCRdb's D call, TRBD2, is unchecked because there is no DNA. This TCR was recovered from a woman aged 18 to 75 in good health. The chain's CDR3 is CASRYGTSENTGELFF.